This T cell receptor (beta chain) was recovered during a study of T cells in Graves' hyperthyroidism and ophthalmopathy. This clonotype was detected only a few times. The investigators amplified TCR beta CDR3 regions from RNA transcripts. RT-PCR in the first round (using the HTBI primer set) targeted the TCR CDR3. TCRdb itself ran the multiplex PCR reads through MiXCR, one entry per CDR3 protein. This sample carries hundreds of thousands of distinct CDR3 sequences, about two fifths of them seen once, and the ten largest clones take approximately 8.7%. Calling Graves' hyperthyroidism stable meant ophthalmopathy did not progress within 18 months. The study enrolled patients aged 18 to 65 with newly diagnosed hyperthyroidism of under 2 months' duration. The germline CDR1 and CDR2 sequences are MNHNS and SASEGT. This CDR3 contains 13 residues. V lost 8 bases and J lost 2; bases outside the gene matches: 3.

Sequencing input: blood. The receptor was derived from a man aged 18 to 30 with Graves' hyperthyroidism. The rearrangement joins TRBV6-1 to TRBJ1-3; the match to TRBD1 covers 7 bases. The CDR3 DNA follows: TGTGCCAGCGTCGACAGGGCTGGAAACACCATATATTTT. Translated, it gives CASVDRAGNTIYF.